Given below is one TCR beta chain in context. A much larger clone lies a single base off, so this may be a read error. This specimen belongs to a study of T and B cells in COVID-19 patients. Study details: COVID-19 patients gave peripheral blood either during active infection or after recovery.

Germline values: CDR1 DFQATT, CDR2 SNEGSKA (reference sequence). Trimming stripped 4 bases from V and 3 bases from J, with 16 bases between. The CDR3 contains 15 residues. TRB was amplified from about 250-500 ng of blood genomic DNA. Multiplex PCR with BIOMED2 TRB-A/B primer pools amplified TRB rearrangements. TCRdb re-analysed the multiplex PCR reads in MiXCR, keeping a single row per CDR3 protein. There are about 920 distinct CDR3 sequences in the sample; 28% occur only once, and about 28% lies in the top ten. The clonotype comes from a human donor with active COVID-19. Sequenced sample: blood. The chain carries TRBV20-1 and TRBJ2-1; TRBD2 is a possible D gene (6 bases). CDR3 amino acids: CSATVLAGFYNEQFF. CDR3 nucleotide sequence: TGCAGTGCTACGGTCCTGGCGGGATTCTACAATGAGCAGTTCTTC.